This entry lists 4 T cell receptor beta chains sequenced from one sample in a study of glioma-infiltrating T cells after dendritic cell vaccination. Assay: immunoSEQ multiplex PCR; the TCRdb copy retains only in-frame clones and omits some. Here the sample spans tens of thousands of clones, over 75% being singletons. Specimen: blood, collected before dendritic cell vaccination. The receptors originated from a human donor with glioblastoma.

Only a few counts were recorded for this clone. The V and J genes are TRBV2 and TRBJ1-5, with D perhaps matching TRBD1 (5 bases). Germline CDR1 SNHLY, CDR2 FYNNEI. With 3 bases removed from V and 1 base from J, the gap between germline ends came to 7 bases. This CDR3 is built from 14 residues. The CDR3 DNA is TGTGCCAGCAGTGACAGGGCCAGCAATCAGCCCCAGCATTTT. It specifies CASSDRASNQPQHF.

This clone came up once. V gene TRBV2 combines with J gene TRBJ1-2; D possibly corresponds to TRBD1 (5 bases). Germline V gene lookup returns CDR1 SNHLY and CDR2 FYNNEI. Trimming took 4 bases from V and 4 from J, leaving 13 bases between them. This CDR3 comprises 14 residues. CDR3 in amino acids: CASSALGAFYGYTF. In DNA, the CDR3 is TGTGCCAGCAGTGCGCTTGGGGCATTCTATGGCTACACCTTC. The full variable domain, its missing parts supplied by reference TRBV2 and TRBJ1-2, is EPEVTQTPSHQVTQMGQEVILRCVPISNHLYFYWYRQILGQKVEFLVSFYNNEISEKSEIFDDQFSVERPDGSNFTLKIRSTKLEDSAMYFCASSALGAFYGYTFGSGTRLTVV.

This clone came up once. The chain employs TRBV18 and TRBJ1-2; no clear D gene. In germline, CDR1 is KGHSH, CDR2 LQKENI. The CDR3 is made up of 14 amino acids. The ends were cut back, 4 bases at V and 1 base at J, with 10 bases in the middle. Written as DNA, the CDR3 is TGTGCCAGCTCACGGGCAGAACGTAACTATGGCTACACCTTC. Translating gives CASSRAERNYGYTF.

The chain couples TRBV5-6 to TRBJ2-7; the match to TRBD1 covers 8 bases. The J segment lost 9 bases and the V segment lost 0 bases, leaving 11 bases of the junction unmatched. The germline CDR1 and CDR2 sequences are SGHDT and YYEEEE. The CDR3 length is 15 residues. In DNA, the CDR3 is TGTGCCAGCAGCTTGGGACAGGGGAGTCCGCCGGGGCAGTACTTC. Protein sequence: CASSLGQGSPPGQYF.